Shown below are 14 T cell receptor beta chains from a single sample sequenced in a study of cytomegalovirus exposure and HLA in healthy donors. The PCR had 60 Vbeta and 13 Jbeta primers. The table came from immunoSEQ multiplex PCR; TCRdb's copy has only in-frame clones and leaves some out. The sample contains about 150,000 clones, approximately 80% of which appear only once. Source material: PBMCs. These TCRs come from a boy aged 2 to 9 in good health and CMV-seronegative.

This chain links TRBV2 with TRBJ2-6; 9 nucleotides agree with TRBD1. CDR3 length equals 16 residues. The trim removed 7 bases at V and 3 bases at J, leaving 7 bases unmatched. Germline-derived CDR1 and CDR2 are SNHLY and FYNNEI. In DNA form, the CDR3 reads TGTGCCAGCAACCGCTGGACAGGGGTTGGGGCCAACGTCCTGACTTTC. This codes for CASNRWTGVGANVLTF.

The chain has TRBV4-3 and TRBJ2-1; TRBD2 agrees at 7 bases. The germline gives CDR1 LGHNA, CDR2 YSLEER. This CDR3 has 17 residues. V trimming: 3 bases; J trimming: 1 base; junction bases outside the gene matches: 9. The chain's CDR3 is CASSQGLAASSYNEQFF. The CDR3 DNA follows: TGCGCCAGCAGCCAGGGTCTAGCGGCCTCGTCCTACAATGAGCAGTTCTTC.

This chain uses TRBV7-9 with TRBJ2-7, with D possibly TRBD1 on 6 matching bases. V was cut by 4 bases and J by 3 bases, with 22 bases left in between. The CDR3 length is 17 residues. CDR1 and CDR2 (germline): SEHNR, FQNEAQ (reference sequence). The CDR3 here is CASSSRLTDRKVYEQYF. CDR3 DNA: TGTGCCAGCAGCTCTAGACTTACCGACAGGAAAGTCTACGAGCAGTACTTC. The whole variable domain, remainder taken from reference TRBV7-9 and TRBJ2-7, is DTGVSQNPRHKITKRGQNVTFRCDPISEHNRLYWYRQTLGQGPEFLTYFQNEAQLEKSRLLSDRFSAERPKGSFSTLEIQRTEQGDSAMYLCASSSRLTDRKVYEQYFGPGTRLTVT.

J is TRBJ2-1 and V is TRBV7-2; tentatively, D is TRBD2 (6 bases). CDR1 and CDR2 from the germline V gene are SGHTA and FQGNSA. Deletions cut 3 bases from V and 2 bases from J, with 8 bases between. This CDR3 region has 14 residues. CDR3 sequence: CASSFRGTYNEQFF. In DNA form, the CDR3 reads TGTGCCAGCAGCTTCCGGGGGACCTACAATGAGCAGTTCTTC.

The chain employs TRBV7-9 and TRBJ2-6; maybe TRBD1 (6 bases). The CDR3 totals 17 residues. The V gene's germline CDR1 is SEHNR and CDR2 FQNEAQ (reference sequence). The germline V and J ends were trimmed by 3 bases and 1 base, with 13 bases remaining between them. DNA for the CDR3: TGTGCCAGCAGCTTCATACAGGGTCATTCTGGGGCCAACGTCCTGACTTTC. Its translation: CASSFIQGHSGANVLTF.

This clone was recorded only once. This chain's CDR3 is CASSDGQGQVLPQHF. DNA for the CDR3: TGTGCCAGCAGTGATGGCCAGGGTCAAGTGTTGCCCCAGCATTTT. The rearrangement links TRBV2 to TRBJ1-5, with a tentative D call TRBD1 (5 bases). The CDR3 loop spans 15 amino acids. Trimming took 3 bases from V and 9 from J, leaving 18 bases between them. Germline CDR1 and CDR2: SNHLY and FYNNEI.

This rearrangement joins TRBV9 to TRBJ2-1; 9 positions match TRBD1. J lost 9 bases, V lost 5 bases, and 12 bases had no gene match. The CDR3 is 15 residues long. Germline CDR1 and CDR2: SGDLS and YYNGEE. CDR3 sequence reads: CASSEQGAYSVEQFF. Here the CDR3 DNA reads TGTGCCAGCAGTGAACAGGGGGCGTATAGTGTTGAGCAGTTCTTC. Drawing the rest from reference TRBV9 and TRBJ2-1, the complete variable domain is DSGVTQTPKHLITATGQRVTLRCSPRSGDLSVYWYQQSLDQGLQFLIQYYNGEERAKGNILERFSAQQFPDLHSELNLSSLELGDSALYFCASSEQGAYSVEQFFGPGTRLTVL.

This clone came up a few times. CDR3 in amino acids: CASSGGGTGELFF. The CDR3 coding sequence is TGCGCCAGCAGTGGGGGGGGGACCGGGGAGCTGTTTTTT. The rearrangement links TRBV10-1 to TRBJ2-2; TRBD2 agrees at 7 bases. Germline assignment: CDR1 WNHNN and CDR2 SYGVQD (reference sequence). Trimming removed 4 bases from V and 5 bases from J; junction bases left unmatched: 1. CDR3 length: 13 amino acids.

This clone appeared a single time. The chain couples TRBV2 to TRBJ1-5, with a weak D call TRBD1 (5 bases). Trimming took 8 bases from V and 0 from J, leaving 14 bases between them. CDR3 length equals 15 residues. The germline V gene has CDR1 SNHLY and CDR2 FYNNEI. CDR3 region: CASLEDTYSNQPQHF. CDR3 sequence (DNA): TGTGCCAGCCTAGAGGACACTTATAGCAATCAGCCCCAGCATTTT. The full variable domain, rest sourced from reference TRBV2 and TRBJ1-5, is EPEVTQTPSHQVTQMGQEVILRCVPISNHLYFYWYRQILGQKVEFLVSFYNNEISEKSEIFDDQFSVERPDGSNFTLKIRSTKLEDSAMYFCASLEDTYSNQPQHFGDGTRLSIL.

The gene calls are TRBV6-5 and TRBJ1-5; D gene ambiguous. CDR1 and CDR2 (germline): MNHEY, SVGAGI. There are 14 residues in the CDR3. The V gene lost 7 bases and the J gene lost 5 bases, with 15 bases spanning the gap. In nucleotides, the CDR3 is TGTGCCAGCAACCGGGGTGGTGGAGATCAGCCCCAGCATTTT. This gives the protein CASNRGGGDQPQHF.

Remarks on this clone: A read error may account for a junction end that differs from germline. The chain combines TRBV7-9 with TRBJ2-7; the match to TRBD2 covers 11 bases. CDR1 SEHNR and CDR2 FQNEAQ come from the germline V gene (reference sequence). This CDR3 comprises 16 residues. CDR3 DNA sequence: TGTTCCAGCAGCTCCGCGACTAGCGGGAAGGTCTACGAGCAGTACTTC. It encodes CSSSSATSGKVYEQYF.

The chain combines TRBV2 with TRBJ1-1, with 7 nucleotides matching TRBD1. CDR1 and CDR2 (germline): SNHLY, FYNNEI. The CDR3 consists of 11 residues. V lost 11 bases and J lost 3; bases outside the gene matches: 3. CDR3 bases: TGTGCCGCCAGGGGGGACACTGAAGCTTTCTTT. Translated, it gives CAARGDTEAFF.

This chain joins TRBV2 and TRBJ2-1, with D possibly TRBD2 on 6 matching bases. The CDR3 runs to 13 residues. Germline V gene sequence: CDR1 SNHLY, CDR2 FYNNEI. Deletions cut 3 bases from V and 6 bases from J, with 9 bases between. CDR3 coding DNA: TGTGCCAGCAGTGAGTGGAGGGTCAATGAGCAGTTCTTC. Amino acid sequence: CASSEWRVNEQFF.

The chain combines TRBV5-5 with TRBJ2-7, with D possibly being TRBD1 (5 bases). CDR1 SGHKS and CDR2 YYEKEE come from the germline V gene (reference sequence). The CDR3 has 16 amino acids. V was shortened by 0 bases and J by 1 base, with 14 bases between the two germline ends. CDR3 protein: CASSLAWTDTSYEQYF. The CDR3 DNA sequence: TGTGCCAGCAGCTTGGCCTGGACGGACACTTCCTACGAGCAGTACTTC.